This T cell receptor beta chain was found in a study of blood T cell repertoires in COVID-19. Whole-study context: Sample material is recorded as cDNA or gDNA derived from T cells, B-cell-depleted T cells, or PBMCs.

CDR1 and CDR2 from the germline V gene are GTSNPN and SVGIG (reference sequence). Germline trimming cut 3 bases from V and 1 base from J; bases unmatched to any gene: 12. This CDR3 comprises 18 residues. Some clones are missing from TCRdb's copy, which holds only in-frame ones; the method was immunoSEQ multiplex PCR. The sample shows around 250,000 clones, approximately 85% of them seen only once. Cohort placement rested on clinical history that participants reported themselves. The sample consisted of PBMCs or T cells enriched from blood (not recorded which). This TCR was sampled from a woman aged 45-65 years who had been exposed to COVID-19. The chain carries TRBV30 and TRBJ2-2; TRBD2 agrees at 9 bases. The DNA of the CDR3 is TGTGCCTGGAGACCCCTGGGGGTAGCGGGGGAGAACACCGGGGAGCTGTTTTTT. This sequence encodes CAWRPLGVAGENTGELFF.